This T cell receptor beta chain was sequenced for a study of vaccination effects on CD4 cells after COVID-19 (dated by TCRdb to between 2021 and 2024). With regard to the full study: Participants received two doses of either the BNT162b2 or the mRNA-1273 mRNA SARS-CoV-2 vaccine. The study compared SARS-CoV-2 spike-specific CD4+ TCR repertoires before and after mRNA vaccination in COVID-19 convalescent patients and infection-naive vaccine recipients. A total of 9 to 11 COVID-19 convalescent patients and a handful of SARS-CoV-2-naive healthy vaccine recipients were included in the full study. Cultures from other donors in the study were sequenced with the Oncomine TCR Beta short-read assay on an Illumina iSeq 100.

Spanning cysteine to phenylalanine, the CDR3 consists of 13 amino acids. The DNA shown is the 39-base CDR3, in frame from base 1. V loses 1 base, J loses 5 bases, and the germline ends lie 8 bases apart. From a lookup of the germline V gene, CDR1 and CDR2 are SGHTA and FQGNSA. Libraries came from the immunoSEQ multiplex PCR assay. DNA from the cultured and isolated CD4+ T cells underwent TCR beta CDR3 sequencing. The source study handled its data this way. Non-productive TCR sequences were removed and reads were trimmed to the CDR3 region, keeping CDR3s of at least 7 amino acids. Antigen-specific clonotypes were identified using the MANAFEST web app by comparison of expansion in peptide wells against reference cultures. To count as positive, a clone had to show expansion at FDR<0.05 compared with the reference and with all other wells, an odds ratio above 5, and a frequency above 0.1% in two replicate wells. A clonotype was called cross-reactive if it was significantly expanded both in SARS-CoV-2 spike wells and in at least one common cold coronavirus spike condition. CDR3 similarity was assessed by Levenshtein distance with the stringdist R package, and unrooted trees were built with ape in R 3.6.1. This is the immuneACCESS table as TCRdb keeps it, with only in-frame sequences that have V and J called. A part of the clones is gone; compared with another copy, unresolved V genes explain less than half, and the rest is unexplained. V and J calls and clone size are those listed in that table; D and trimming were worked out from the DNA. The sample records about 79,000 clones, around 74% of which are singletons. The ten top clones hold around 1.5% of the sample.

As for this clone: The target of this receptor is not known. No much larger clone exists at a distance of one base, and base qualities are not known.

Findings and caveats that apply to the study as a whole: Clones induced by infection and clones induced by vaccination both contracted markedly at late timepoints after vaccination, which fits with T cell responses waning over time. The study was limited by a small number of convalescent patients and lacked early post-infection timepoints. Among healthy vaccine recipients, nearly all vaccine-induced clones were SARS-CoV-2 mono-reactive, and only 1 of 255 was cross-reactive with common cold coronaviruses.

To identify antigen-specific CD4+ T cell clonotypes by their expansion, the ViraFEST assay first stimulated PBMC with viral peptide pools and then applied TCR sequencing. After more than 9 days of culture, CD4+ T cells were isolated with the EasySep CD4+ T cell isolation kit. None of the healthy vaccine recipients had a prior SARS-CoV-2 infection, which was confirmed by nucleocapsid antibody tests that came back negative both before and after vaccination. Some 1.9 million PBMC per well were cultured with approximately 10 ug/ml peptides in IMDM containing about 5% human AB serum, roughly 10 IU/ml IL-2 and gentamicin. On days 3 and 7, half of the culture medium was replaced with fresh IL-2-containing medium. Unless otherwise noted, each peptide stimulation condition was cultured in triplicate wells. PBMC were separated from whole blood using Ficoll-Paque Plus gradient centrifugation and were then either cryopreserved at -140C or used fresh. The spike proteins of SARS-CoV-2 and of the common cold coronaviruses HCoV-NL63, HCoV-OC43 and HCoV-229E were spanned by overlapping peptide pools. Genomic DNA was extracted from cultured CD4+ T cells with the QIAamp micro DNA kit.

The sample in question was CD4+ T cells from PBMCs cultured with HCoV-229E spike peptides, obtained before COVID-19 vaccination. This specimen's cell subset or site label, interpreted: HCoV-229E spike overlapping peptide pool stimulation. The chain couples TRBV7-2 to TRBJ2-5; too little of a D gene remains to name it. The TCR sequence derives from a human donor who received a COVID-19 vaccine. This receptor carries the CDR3 CASSLGARETQYF. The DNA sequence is TGTGCCAGCAGCTTAGGGGCTCGGGAGACCCAGTACTTC.